This record looks at one T cell receptor beta chain sequence and its context. The antigen remains undetermined. TCRdb re-analysed the 5' RACE reads in MiXCR, keeping a single row per CDR3 protein. Here the sample spans fewer than 60,000 distinct CDR3 sequences, 28% being singletons. Naive CD4+ T cells were purified with Tregs depleted by CD25. This CDR3 contains 15 residues. The ends were cut back, 3 bases at V and 3 bases at J, with 18 bases in the middle. Germline loops: CDR1 DFQATT, CDR2 SNEGSKA (reference sequence). Points from the study as a whole: Tumor memory CD4+ T cell TCR gene usage was found to cluster with blood and lymph node memory CD4+ cells and with lymph node naive CD4+ cells.

The chain uses TRBV20-1 and TRBJ2-7, with TRBD2 as a possible D gene (6 bases). Sequencing was performed on naive CD4+ T cells sorted from blood. Specified subset: naive CD4+ T cells, CD4+CD45RA+CD25-. The sequence came from a female donor with breast cancer. CDR3 bases: TGCAGTGCTAGTCCACAAACCGGGGGAAGCTACGAGCAGTACTTC. Translated: CSASPQTGGSYEQYF.